Below are 12 T cell receptor beta chains sequenced from a single sample in a study of blood T cell repertoires in COVID-19. Repertoires were generated with immunoSEQ multiplex PCR, while TCRdb's copy carries only in-frame clones and drops some. The sample lists 300,000 to 350,000 clones, 70% to 90% occurring once. The sequenced sample consisted of PBMCs or T cells enriched from blood (not recorded which). The source is a man between 25 and 39 years old who had recovered from COVID-19.

With respect to this clone: A much larger clone is a single base away; this may be a read error. The chain carries TRBV20-1 and TRBJ2-7, with TRBD1 identical over 9 bases. The CDR3 extends over 11 amino acids. Germline V gene sequence: CDR1 DFQATT, CDR2 SNEGSKA (reference sequence). CDR3 region: CRPGTGNTQYF. CDR3 coding DNA: TGCAGACCCGGGACAGGGAATACGCAGTACTTC.

This chain links TRBV21-1 with TRBJ1-5; TRBD1 is the table's D call, not checked against the DNA. TRBV21-1 is a pseudogene. This CDR3 is built from 14 residues. CDR3 amino acids: CARTGTGEDQPQHF. CDR3 coding DNA: TGTGCCAGGACCGGGACAGGGGAGGATCAGCCCCAGCATTTT.

The gene calls are TRBV19 and TRBJ2-5, with a weak D call TRBD1 (5 bases). This CDR3 is 14 amino acids long. Per the germline V gene, CDR1 is LNHDA and CDR2 is SQIVND (reference sequence). The V end lost 2 bases, the J end lost 3 bases, and 10 bases lay between the germline ends. The CDR3, as DNA: TGTGCCAGTAGTATAAGGGGTTTTAAAGAGACCCAGTACTTC. Translating it yields CASSIRGFKETQYF.

The rearrangement uses TRBV4-2 and TRBJ1-1, with a tentative D call TRBD1 (5 bases). V lost 1 base to trimming and J lost 4 bases, with 13 bases between them. The CDR3 totals 15 residues. Germline V lookup: CDR1 LGHNA, CDR2 YNFKEQ. The CDR3 DNA sequence: TGTGCCAGCAGCCAAGTATTCGGGGGAAGCACTGAAGCTTTCTTT. Protein sequence: CASSQVFGGSTEAFF.

The chain combines TRBV18 with TRBJ1-1; 9 bases line up with TRBD1. The CDR3 contains 15 residues. Germline V lookup: CDR1 KGHSH, CDR2 LQKENI. V gave up 3 bases and J gave up 4 bases; unmatched junction bases: 6. CDR3 sequence: CASSPGQGFVTEAFF. In DNA form, the CDR3 reads TGTGCCAGCTCACCTGGACAGGGGTTCGTCACTGAAGCTTTCTTT.

The chain is built from TRBV19 and TRBJ2-1, with D maybe TRBD1 (6 bases). Trimming removed 5 bases from V and 0 bases from J, with 11 bases in between. Germline V gene lookup returns CDR1 LNHDA and CDR2 SQIVND (reference sequence). The CDR3 is 15 amino acids. In DNA, the CDR3 is TGTGCCAGTAGTCCACAGGGTAGCTCCTACAATGAGCAGTTCTTC. Protein: CASSPQGSSYNEQFF.

The genes are TRBV6-5 and TRBJ2-7; D is possibly TRBD2 (6 bases). The CDR3 length is 14 residues. V lost 7 bases, J lost 4 bases, and 17 bases lay in between. Germline-derived CDR1 and CDR2 are MNHEY and SVGAGI. DNA for the CDR3: TGTGCCAGCAAACCGGGACTGAGGATATACGAGCAGTACTTC. It codes for CASKPGLRIYEQYF.

The gene calls are TRBV6-1 and TRBJ2-7, with a weak D call TRBD2 (5 bases). Trimming cost V 6 bases and J 3 bases, with 15 bases left between them. Germline V CDR1 and CDR2: MNHNS, SASEGT. This CDR3 region has 14 residues. CDR3 DNA: TGTGCCAGCAGCCAGAGAGAGGGCGTCTACGAGCAGTACTTC. It specifies CASSQREGVYEQYF.

The chain employs TRBV27 and TRBJ2-7, with D perhaps TRBD1 (8 bases). V lost 3 bases and J 2 bases, leaving 17 bases between the germline ends. The CDR3 spans 16 residues. The V gene's germline CDR1 is MNHEY and CDR2 SMNVEV (reference sequence). The CDR3 loop reads CASSFGSGTGPYEQYF. The CDR3 region has the DNA TGTGCCAGCAGTTTTGGAAGCGGGACAGGACCCTACGAGCAGTACTTC.

The V call is TRBV25-1, the J call TRBJ1-1; 10 bases match TRBD1. The CDR3 length is 17 residues. J was trimmed by 2 bases and V by 6 bases; bases with no gene match: 12. The germline V gene encodes CDR1 MGHDK and CDR2 SYGVNS. CDR3 in DNA: TGTGCCAGCAGGGCCGACAGGGGGCTCCATATTAACACTGAAGCTTTCTTT. It is translated as CASRADRGLHINTEAFF. The full variable domain, in which reference TRBV25-1 and TRBJ1-1 provide the parts outside the CDR3, is EADIYQTPRYLVIGTGKKITLECSQTMGHDKMYWYQQDPGMELHLIHYSYGVNSTEKGDLSSESTVSRIRTEHFPLTLESARPSHTSQYLCASRADRGLHINTEAFFGQGTRLTVV.

This clone occurred once. This rearrangement joins TRBV7-9 to TRBJ1-1; D is possibly TRBD1 (5 bases). CDR1 and CDR2 from the germline V gene are SEHNR and FQNEAQ (reference sequence). The V and J ends lost 10 bases and 1 base respectively, with 13 bases between them. The CDR3 totals 13 residues. Here the CDR3 DNA reads TGTGCCACCTCAACTCAGGGGAACACTGAAGCTTTCTTT. As protein: CATSTQGNTEAFF.

The chain employs TRBV7-9 and TRBJ2-1, with 7 bases fitting TRBD1. The germline V gene has CDR1 SEHNR and CDR2 FQNEAQ (reference sequence). J lost 0 bases, V lost 5 bases, and 4 bases had no gene match. This CDR3 contains 15 residues. The chain's CDR3 is CASSRQGSSYNEQFF. CDR3 nucleotide sequence: TGTGCCAGCAGCCGACAGGGCAGCTCCTACAATGAGCAGTTCTTC.